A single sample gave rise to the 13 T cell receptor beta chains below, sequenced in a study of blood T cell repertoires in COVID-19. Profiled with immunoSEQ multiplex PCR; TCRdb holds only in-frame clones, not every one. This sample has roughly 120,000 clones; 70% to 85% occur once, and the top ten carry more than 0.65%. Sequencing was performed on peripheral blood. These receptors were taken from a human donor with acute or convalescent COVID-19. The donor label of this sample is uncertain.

The CDR3 sequence is CASSPDRGRDQPQHF. The DNA of the CDR3 is TGTGCCAGCAGCCCTGACAGGGGGCGCGATCAGCCCCAGCATTTT. The chain recombines TRBV21-1 with TRBJ1-5; the DNA was not compared with TRBD1, the D call given in the table. TRBV21-1 is shown as a pseudogene. CDR3 length equals 15 residues.

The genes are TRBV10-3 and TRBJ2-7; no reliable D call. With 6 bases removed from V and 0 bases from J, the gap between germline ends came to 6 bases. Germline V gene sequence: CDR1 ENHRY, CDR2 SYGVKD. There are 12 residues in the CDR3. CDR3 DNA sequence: TGTGCCATCAGACAAAACTCCTACGAGCAGTACTTC. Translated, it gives CAIRQNSYEQYF.

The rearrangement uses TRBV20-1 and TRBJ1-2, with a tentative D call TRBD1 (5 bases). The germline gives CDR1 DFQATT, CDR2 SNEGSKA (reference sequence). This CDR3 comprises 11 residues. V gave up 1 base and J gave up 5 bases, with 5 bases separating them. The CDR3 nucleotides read TGCAGTGCTAGAGGACAGTATGGCTACACCTTC. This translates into CSARGQYGYTF.

As DNA, the CDR3 is TGTGCCACTAGGACGTGGCGGACAGGTTCCTATAATTCACCCCTCCACTTT. This translates into CATRTWRTGSYNSPLHF. The chain combines TRBV28 with TRBJ1-6, with TRBD1 matching 7 bases. Germline trimming cut 10 bases from V and 1 base from J; bases unmatched to any gene: 13. Germline V gives CDR1 MDHEN, CDR2 SYDVKM. The length of the CDR3 is 17 residues.

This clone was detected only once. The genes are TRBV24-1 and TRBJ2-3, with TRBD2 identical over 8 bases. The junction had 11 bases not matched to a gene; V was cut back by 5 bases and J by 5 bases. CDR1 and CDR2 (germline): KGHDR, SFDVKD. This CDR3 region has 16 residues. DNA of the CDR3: TGTGCCACCAGTGGTAATGACGGGGGGGCCGGAGATACGCAGTATTTT. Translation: CATSGNDGGAGDTQYF.

The CDR3, as DNA: TGTGCCAGTAGTATAGTTGGGACAGGGGCCCGGGGTTACCAAGAGACCCAGTACTTC. Protein: CASSIVGTGARGYQETQYF. The chain is built from TRBV19 and TRBJ2-5; 10 bases map to TRBD1. J lost 0 bases, V lost 1 base, and 11 bases had no gene match. The CDR3 covers 19 residues. Germline CDR1 and CDR2: LNHDA and SQIVND (reference sequence).

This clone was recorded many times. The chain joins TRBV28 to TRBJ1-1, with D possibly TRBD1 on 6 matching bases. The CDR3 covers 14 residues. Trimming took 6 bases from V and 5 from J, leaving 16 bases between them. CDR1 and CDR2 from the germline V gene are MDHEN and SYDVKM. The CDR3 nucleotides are TGTGCCAGCAGCCCCATTGGGGGCTTGACTGAAGCTTTCTTT. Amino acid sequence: CASSPIGGLTEAFF.

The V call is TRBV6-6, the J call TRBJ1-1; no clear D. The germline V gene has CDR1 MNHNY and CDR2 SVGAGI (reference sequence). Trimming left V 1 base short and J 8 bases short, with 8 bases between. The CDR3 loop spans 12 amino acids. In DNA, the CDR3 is TGTGCCAGCAGTTACTTGGAGAAAGAAGCTTTCTTT. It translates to CASSYLEKEAFF.

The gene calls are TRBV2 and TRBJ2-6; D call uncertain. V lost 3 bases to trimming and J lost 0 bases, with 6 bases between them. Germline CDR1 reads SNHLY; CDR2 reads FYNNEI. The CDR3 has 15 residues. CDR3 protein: CASSERFSGANVLTF. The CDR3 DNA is TGTGCCAGCAGTGAGCGGTTCTCTGGGGCCAACGTCCTGACTTTC.

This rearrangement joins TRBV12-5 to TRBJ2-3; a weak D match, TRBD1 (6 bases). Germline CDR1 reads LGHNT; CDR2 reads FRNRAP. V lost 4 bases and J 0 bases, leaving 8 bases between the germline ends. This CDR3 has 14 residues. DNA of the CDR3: TGTGCTAGTGGTTGGGACACCAGCACAGATACGCAGTATTTT. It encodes CASGWDTSTDTQYF.

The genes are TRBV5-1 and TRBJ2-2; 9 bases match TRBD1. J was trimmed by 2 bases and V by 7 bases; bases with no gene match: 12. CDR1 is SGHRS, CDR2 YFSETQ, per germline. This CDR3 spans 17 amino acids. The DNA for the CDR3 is TGCGCCAGCTCCCGAGCGGGACAGGGACTTAACACCGGGGAGCTGTTTTTT. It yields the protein CASSRAGQGLNTGELFF.

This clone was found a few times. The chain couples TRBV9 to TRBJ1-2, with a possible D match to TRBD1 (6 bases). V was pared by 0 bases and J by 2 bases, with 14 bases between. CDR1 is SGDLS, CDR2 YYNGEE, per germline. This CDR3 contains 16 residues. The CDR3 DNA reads TGTGCCAGCAGCGTAGGAACAGGGTGGGGCAACTATGGCTACACCTTC. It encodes CASSVGTGWGNYGYTF.

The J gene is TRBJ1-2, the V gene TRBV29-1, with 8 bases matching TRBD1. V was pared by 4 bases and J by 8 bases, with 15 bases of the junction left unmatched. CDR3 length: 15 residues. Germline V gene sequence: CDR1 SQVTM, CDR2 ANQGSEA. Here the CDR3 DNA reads TGCAGCGTTGGTTCGGGACAGGAAATGCTGCGGGGCTACACCTTC. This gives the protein CSVGSGQEMLRGYTF.